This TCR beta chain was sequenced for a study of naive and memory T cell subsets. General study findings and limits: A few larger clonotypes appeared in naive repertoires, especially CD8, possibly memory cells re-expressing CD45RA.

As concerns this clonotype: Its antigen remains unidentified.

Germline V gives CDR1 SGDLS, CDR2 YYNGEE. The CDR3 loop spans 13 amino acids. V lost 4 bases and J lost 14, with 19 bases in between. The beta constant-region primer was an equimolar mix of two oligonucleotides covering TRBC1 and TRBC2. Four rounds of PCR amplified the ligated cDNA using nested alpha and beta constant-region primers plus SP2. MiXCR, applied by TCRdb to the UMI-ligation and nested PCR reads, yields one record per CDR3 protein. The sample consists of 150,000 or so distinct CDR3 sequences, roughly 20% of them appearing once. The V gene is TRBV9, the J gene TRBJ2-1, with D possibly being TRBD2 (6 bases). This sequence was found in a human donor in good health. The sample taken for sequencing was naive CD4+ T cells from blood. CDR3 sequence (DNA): TGTGCCAGCAGCCCTAACTCGGGGGTAATTAAGTTCTTC. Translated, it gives CASSPNSGVIKFF. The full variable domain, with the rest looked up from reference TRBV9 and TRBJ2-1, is DSGVTQTPKHLITATGQRVTLRCSPRSGDLSVYWYQQSLDQGLQFLIQYYNGEERAKGNILERFSAQQFPDLHSELNLSSLELGDSALYFCASSPNSGVIKFFGPGTRLTVL.